This T cell receptor beta chain originates from a study of blood T cell repertoires in COVID-19. Cohort placement rested on clinical history that participants reported themselves. Per the germline V gene, CDR1 is MNHNY and CDR2 is SVGAGI (reference sequence). Unmatched junction bases numbered 6, after V lost 0 bases and J lost 6 bases. This CDR3 is built from 16 residues. Authors' data handling: Estimation of nucleated cell counts was performed using reference gene primer amplification. Generated by immunoSEQ multiplex PCR, the TCRdb table keeps only in-frame clones and is missing some. From that table come the V and J calls and clone size; the DNA was used to work out D and trimming. The table includes 200,000 to 300,000 clones, 80% to 90% detected once.

Material for sequencing was PBMCs or T cells enriched from blood (not recorded which). J is TRBJ2-7 and V is TRBV6-6; 12 bases map to TRBD2. This clonotype was obtained from a woman in her twenties or thirties with acute COVID-19. The CDR3 loop reads CASSYSWTSGKGEQYF. The CDR3 DNA reads TGTGCCAGCAGTTACTCTTGGACTAGCGGGAAGGGCGAGCAGTACTTC.